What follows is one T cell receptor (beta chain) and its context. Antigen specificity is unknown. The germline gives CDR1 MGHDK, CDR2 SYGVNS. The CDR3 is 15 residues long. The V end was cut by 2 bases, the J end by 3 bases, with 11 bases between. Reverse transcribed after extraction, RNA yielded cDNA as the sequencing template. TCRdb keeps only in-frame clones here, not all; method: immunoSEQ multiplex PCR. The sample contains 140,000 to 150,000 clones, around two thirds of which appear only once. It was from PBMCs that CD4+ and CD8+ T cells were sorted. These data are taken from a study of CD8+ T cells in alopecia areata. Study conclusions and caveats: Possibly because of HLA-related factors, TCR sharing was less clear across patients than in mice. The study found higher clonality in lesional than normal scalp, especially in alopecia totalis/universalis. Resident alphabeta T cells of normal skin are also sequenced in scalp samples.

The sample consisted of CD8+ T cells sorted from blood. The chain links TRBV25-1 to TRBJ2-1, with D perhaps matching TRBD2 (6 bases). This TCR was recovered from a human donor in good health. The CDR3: CASSETPTSYNEQFF. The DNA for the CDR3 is TGTGCCAGCAGTGAAACTCCGACTAGCTACAATGAGCAGTTCTTC.